The present T cell receptor (beta chain) was sequenced within a study of T cells in tumors after PD-1 blockade. Across the whole study: Peripheral blood samples averaged around 33,000 unique clonotypes and roughly 110,000 templates.

Trimming pared 6 bases from V and 0 bases from J, leaving 9 bases between. The CDR3 is 14 residues long. The germline gives CDR1 KGHSH, CDR2 LQKENI. Method: immunoSEQ multiplex PCR; TCRdb's copy keeps in-frame clones and lacks some. The table lists 15,000 or so clones, 82% of them singletons, with under 25% in the top ten. The chain carries TRBV18 and TRBJ1-3; the D is unclear. This specimen consisted of PBMCs, obtained after anti-PD-1 treatment. This sequence was found in a human donor with basal cell carcinoma. CDR3 loop: CASSPGYSGNTIYF. The DNA of the CDR3 is TGTGCCAGCTCGCCGGGTTACTCTGGAAACACCATATATTTT. Full variable domain (outside the CDR3, taken from reference TRBV18 and TRBJ1-3): NAGVMQNPRHLVRRRGQEARLRCSPMKGHSHVYWYRQLPEEGLKFMVYLQKENIIDESGMPKERFSAEFPKEGPSILRIQQVVRGDSAAYFCASSPGYSGNTIYFGEGSWLTVV.